Described below is a single T cell receptor beta chain sequence and its context. Its antigen remains unidentified. This specimen belongs to a study of blood T cells in healthy people across ages. For the second PCR, which ran for 7 to 11 cycles, a sample-barcoded 5' primer and a J-beta primer mix were used. TCRdb analysed the 5' RACE reads with MiXCR anew, one entry per CDR3 protein. The sample carries hundreds of thousands of distinct CDR3 sequences, roughly 64% recorded once. Germline lookup yields CDR1 SGHRS and CDR2 YFSETQ. This CDR3 contains 13 residues. Losses at the gene ends were 5 bases for V and 5 bases for J; bases not matched to a gene: 3. Study-level findings and limits: A strong correlation was seen between TCR beta diversity and naive T cell percentage.

Sequencing was performed on blood. This chain links TRBV5-1 with TRBJ2-2, with 7 bases lining up with TRBD1. This receptor was obtained from a man under 40 in good health. The CDR3 here is CASRQGTTGELFF. In DNA, the CDR3 is TGCGCCAGCAGACAGGGGACGACCGGGGAGCTGTTTTTT.